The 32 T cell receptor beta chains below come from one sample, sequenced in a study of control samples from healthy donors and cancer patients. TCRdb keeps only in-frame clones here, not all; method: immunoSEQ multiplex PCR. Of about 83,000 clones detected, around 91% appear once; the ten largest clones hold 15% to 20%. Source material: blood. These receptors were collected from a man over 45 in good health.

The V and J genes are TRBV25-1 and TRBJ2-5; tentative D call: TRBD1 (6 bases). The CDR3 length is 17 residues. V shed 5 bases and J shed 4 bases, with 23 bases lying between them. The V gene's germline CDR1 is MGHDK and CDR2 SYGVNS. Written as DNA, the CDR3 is TGTGCCAGCAGTCTGGGATTAGGGCAGGGGAACGGAGAGACCCAGTACTTC. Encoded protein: CASSLGLGQGNGETQYF.

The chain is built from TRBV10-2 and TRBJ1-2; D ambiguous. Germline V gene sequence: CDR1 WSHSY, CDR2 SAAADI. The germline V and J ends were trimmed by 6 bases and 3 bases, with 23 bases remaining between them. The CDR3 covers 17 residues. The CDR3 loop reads CASSVEAYSPKDYGYTF. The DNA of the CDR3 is TGCGCCAGCAGCGTCGAGGCCTATTCCCCAAAGGACTATGGCTACACCTTC.

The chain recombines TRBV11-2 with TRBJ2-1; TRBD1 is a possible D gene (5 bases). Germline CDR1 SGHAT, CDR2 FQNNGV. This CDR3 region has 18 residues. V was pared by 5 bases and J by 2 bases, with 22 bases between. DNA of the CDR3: TGTGCCAGCAGCAACTCGCATACCAGGGCATATGCCTACAATGAGCAGTTCTTC. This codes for CASSNSHTRAYAYNEQFF.

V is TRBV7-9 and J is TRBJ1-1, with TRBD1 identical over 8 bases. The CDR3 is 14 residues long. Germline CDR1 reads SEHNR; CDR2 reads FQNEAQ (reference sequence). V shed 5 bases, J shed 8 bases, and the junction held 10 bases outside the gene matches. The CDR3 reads CASSLWTGTDEAFF. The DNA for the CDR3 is TGTGCCAGCAGCCTCTGGACAGGGACTGACGAAGCTTTCTTT.

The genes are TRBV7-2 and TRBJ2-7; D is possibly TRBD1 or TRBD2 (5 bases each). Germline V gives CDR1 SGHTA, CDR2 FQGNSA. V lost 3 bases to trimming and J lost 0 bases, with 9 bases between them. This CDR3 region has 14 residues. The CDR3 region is CASSFKGSSYEQYF. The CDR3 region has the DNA TGTGCCAGCAGCTTCAAGGGGAGCTCCTACGAGCAGTACTTC.

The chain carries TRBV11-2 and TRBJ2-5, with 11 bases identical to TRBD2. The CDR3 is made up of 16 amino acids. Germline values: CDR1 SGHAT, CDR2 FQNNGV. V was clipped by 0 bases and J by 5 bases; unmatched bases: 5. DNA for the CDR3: TGTGCCAGCAGCTTAGATCTAGCGGGGGGAATGGAGACCCAGTACTTC. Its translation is CASSLDLAGGMETQYF.

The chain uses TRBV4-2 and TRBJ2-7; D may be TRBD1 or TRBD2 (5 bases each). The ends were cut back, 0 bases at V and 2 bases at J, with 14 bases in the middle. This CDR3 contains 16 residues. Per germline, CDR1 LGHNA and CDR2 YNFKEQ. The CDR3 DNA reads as TGTGCCAGCAGCCAAGATGAAGGGACGGCGACCTACGAGCAGTACTTC. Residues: CASSQDEGTATYEQYF.

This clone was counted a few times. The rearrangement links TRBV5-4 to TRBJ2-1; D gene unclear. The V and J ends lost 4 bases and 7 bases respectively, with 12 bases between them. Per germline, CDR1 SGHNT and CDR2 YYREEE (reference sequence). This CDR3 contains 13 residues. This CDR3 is CASSPDALNEQFF. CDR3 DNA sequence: TGTGCCAGCAGCCCGGACGCCTTGAATGAGCAGTTCTTC.

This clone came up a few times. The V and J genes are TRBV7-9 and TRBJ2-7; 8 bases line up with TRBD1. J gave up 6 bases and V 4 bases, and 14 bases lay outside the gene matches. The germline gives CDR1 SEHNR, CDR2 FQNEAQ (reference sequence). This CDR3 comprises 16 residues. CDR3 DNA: TGTGCCAGCAGCTACGACCCCGGGACAGGAGTATCCGAGCAGTACTTC. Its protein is CASSYDPGTGVSEQYF.

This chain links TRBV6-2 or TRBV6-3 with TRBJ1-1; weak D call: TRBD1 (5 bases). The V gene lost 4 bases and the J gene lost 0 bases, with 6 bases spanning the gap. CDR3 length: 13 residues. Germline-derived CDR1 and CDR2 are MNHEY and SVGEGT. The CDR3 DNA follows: TGTGCCAGCAGTTGGGGGGTGAACACTGAAGCTTTCTTT. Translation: CASSWGVNTEAFF.

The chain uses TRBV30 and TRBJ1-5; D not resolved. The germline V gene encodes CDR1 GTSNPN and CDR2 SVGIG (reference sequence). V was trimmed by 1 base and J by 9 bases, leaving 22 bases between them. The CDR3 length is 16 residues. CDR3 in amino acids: CAWSAARTDLSGPQHF. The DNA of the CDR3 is TGTGCCTGGAGTGCTGCCCGAACGGATTTAAGTGGGCCCCAGCATTTT.

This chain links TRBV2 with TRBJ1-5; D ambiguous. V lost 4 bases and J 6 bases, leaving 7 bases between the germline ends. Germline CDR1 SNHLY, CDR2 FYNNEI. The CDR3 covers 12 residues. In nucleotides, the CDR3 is TGTGCCAGCAGTGGAGAGAGTCAGCCCCAGCATTTT. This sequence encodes CASSGESQPQHF.

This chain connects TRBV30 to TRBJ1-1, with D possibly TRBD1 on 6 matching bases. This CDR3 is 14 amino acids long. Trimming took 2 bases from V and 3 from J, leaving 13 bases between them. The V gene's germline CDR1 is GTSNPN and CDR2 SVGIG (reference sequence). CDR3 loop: CAWSRGQGYTEAFF. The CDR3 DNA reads TGTGCCTGGAGTCGGGGCCAGGGGTACACTGAAGCTTTCTTT.

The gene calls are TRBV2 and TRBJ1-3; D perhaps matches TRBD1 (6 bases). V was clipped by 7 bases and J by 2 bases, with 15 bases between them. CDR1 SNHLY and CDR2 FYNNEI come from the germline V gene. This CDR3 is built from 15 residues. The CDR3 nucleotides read TGTGCCAGCAAAGAAAGGGGGTATACTGGAAACACCATATATTTT. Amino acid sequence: CASKERGYTGNTIYF.

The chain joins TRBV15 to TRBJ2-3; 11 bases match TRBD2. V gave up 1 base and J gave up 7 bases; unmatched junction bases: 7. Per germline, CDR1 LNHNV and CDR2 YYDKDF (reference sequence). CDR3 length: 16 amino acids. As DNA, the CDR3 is TGTGCCACCAGCAGAGCCGGGACTAGCGGAAGCTATACGCAGTATTTT. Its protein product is CATSRAGTSGSYTQYF.

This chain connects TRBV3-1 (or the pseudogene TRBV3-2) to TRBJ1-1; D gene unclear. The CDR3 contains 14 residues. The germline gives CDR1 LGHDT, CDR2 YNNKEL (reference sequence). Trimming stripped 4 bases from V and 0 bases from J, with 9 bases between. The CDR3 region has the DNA TGTGCCAGCAGCCGAACTGATATGAACACTGAAGCTTTCTTT. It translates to CASSRTDMNTEAFF.

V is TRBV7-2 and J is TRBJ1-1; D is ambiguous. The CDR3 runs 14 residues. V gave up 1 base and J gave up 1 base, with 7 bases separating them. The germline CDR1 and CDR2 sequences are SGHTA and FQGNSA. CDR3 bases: TGTGCCAGCAGCTTAGGAGGAACGAACACTGAAGCTTTCTTT. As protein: CASSLGGTNTEAFF.

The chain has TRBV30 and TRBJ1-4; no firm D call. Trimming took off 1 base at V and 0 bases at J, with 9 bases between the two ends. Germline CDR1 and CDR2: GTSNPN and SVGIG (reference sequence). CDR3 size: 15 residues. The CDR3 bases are TGTGCCTGGAGTGCCCTCCAGGCAACTAATGAAAAACTGTTTTTT. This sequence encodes CAWSALQATNEKLFF. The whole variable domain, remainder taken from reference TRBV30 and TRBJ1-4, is SQTIHQWPATLVQPVGSPLSLECTVEGTSNPNLYWYRQAAGRGLQLLFYSVGIGQISSEVPQNLSASRPQDRQFILSSKKLLLSDSGFYLCAWSALQATNEKLFFGSGTQLSVL.

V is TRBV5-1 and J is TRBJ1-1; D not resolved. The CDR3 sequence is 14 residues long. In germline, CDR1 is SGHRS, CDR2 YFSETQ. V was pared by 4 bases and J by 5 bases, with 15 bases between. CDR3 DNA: TGCGCCAGCAGCAAGGGAGATATTGGAACTGAAGCTTTCTTT. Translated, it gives CASSKGDIGTEAFF.

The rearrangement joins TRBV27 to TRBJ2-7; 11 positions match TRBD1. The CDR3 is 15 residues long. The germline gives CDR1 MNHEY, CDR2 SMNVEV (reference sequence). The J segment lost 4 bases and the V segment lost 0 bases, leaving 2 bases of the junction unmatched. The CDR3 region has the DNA TGTGCCAGCAGTTTATCCGGGACAGGGGGTTACGAGCAGTACTTC. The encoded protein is CASSLSGTGGYEQYF.

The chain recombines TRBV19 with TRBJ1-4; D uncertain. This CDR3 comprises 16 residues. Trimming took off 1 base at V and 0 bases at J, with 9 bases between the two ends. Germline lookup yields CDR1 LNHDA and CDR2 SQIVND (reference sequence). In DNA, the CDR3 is TGTGCCAGTAGTATAGGAGGACTTCCAACTAATGAAAAACTGTTTTTT. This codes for CASSIGGLPTNEKLFF.

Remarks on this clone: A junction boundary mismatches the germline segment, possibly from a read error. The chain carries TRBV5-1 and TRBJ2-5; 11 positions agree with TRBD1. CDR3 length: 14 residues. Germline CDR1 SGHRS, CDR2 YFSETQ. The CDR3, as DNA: TGCGCCAGCAGGGCCGGGACAGGGGGATTTGTTCGCAACTTC. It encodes CASRAGTGGFVRNF.

The CDR3 nucleotides read TGTGCCAGCAGCGTGTGGGCTAACTATGGCTACACCTTC. Amino acid sequence: CASSVWANYGYTF. The chain uses TRBV9 and TRBJ1-2; D call uncertain. Germline CDR1 SGDLS, CDR2 YYNGEE. The CDR3 is 13 residues long. Trimming took off 2 bases at V and 0 bases at J, with 5 bases between the two ends.

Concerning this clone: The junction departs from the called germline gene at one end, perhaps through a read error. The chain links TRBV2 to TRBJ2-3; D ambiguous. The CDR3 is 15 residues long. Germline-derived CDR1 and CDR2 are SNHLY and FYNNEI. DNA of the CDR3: TGTGCCAGCGGTGAAACAGCCCTAAGGGCAGATACGCAGTATTTT. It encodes CASGETALRADTQYF.

The CDR3 loop is CASRPQGSSGYTF. The CDR3 DNA reads as TGTGCCAGCAGGCCACAGGGATCTTCTGGCTACACCTTC. The gene calls are TRBV7-9 and TRBJ1-2; weak D call: TRBD1 (6 bases). Per germline, CDR1 SEHNR and CDR2 FQNEAQ (reference sequence). Trimming left V 6 bases short and J 7 bases short, with 15 bases between. The length of the CDR3 is 13 residues. Filled out from reference TRBV7-9 and TRBJ1-2, the complete variable domain reads DTGVSQNPRHKITKRGQNVTFRCDPISEHNRLYWYRQTLGQGPEFLTYFQNEAQLEKSRLLSDRFSAERPKGSFSTLEIQRTEQGDSAMYLCASRPQGSSGYTFGSGTRLTVV.

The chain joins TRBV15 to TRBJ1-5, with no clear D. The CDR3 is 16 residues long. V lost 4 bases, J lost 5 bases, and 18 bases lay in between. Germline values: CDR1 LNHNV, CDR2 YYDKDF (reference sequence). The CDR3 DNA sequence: TGTGCCACCAGCACCCTAGGTCGGGTGAGGGATCAGCCCCAGCATTTT. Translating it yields CATSTLGRVRDQPQHF.

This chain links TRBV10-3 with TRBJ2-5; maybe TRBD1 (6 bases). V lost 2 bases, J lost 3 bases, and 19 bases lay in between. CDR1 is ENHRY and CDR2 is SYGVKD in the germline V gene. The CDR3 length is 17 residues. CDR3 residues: CAISEEFRGISKETQYF. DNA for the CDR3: TGTGCCATCAGTGAGGAGTTTAGGGGGATCTCAAAAGAGACCCAGTACTTC.

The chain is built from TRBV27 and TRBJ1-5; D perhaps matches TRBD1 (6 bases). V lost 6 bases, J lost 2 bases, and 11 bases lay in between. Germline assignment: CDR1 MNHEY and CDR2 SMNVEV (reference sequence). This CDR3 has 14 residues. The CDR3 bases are TGTGCCAGCAGCCCAGGGGTAGGCAATCAGCCCCAGCATTTT. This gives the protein CASSPGVGNQPQHF.

The CDR3 DNA reads as TGTGCCACCAGCACTAGAGGGCGGTTGACAAGGGCTTTAGATGGCTACACCTTC. It encodes CATSTRGRLTRALDGYTF. The chain couples TRBV15 to TRBJ1-2; no clear D. CDR3 size: 18 residues. Deletions cut 4 bases from V and 6 bases from J, with 27 bases between. Germline V gives CDR1 LNHNV, CDR2 YYDKDF (reference sequence).

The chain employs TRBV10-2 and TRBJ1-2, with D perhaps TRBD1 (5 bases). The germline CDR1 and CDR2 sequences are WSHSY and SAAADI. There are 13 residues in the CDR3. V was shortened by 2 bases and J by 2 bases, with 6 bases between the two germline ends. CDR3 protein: CASSERQNYGYTF. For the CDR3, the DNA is TGCGCCAGCAGTGAGAGACAGAACTATGGCTACACCTTC.

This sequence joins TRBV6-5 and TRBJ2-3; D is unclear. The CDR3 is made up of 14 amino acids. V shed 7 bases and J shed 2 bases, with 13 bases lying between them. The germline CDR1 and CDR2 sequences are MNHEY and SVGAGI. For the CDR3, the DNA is TGTGCCAGCATCCCCGGTGGGCACACAGATACGCAGTATTTT. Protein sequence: CASIPGGHTDTQYF.

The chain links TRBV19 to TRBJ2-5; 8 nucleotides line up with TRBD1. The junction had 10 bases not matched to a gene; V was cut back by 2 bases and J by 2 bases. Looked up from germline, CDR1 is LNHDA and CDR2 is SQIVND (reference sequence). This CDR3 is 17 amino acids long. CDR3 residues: CASSIPGQGWGQETQYF. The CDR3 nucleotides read TGTGCCAGTAGTATACCCGGACAGGGTTGGGGGCAAGAGACCCAGTACTTC.